These T cell receptor beta chains were read from a single sample in a study of blood T cell repertoires in COVID-19. Produced via immunoSEQ multiplex PCR; TCRdb's table is partial and in-frame only. The sample has 110,000 to 150,000 clones, around 90% seen once. Sequencing was carried out using peripheral blood. The receptors originated from a woman in her forties or fifties with acute or convalescent COVID-19. CDR3s include the opening cysteine and the closing phenylalanine or tryptophan. A D gene is named only where the DNA matches it firmly.

d_gene: .
v_gene: TRBV2
j_gene: TRBJ1-6
CDR3aa: CASSATGFGSPLHF
CDR3nt: TGTGCCAGCAGCGCAACAGGGTTCGGTTCACCCCTCCACTTT

d_gene: TRBD1
v_gene: TRBV29-1
j_gene: TRBJ1-2
CDR3aa: CSVSTRGHYGYTF
CDR3nt: TGCAGCGTGAGCACCAGGGGGCATTATGGCTACACCTTC

d_gene: TRBD1
v_gene: TRBV11-2
j_gene: TRBJ1-1
CDR3aa: CASSAQGVGTEAFF
CDR3nt: TGTGCCAGCAGCGCCCAGGGGGTAGGCACTGAAGCTTTCTTT

d_gene: TRBD1
v_gene: TRBV5-5
j_gene: TRBJ1-2
CDR3aa: CASSLFSWVEDRLSGYTF
CDR3nt: TGTGCCAGCAGCTTGTTTTCATGGGTGGAGGACAGGTTAAGTGGCTACACCTTC

d_gene: TRBD1
v_gene: TRBV18
j_gene: TRBJ2-5
CDR3aa: CASSPGQQETQYF
CDR3nt: TGTGCCAGCTCACCGGGACAGCAAGAGACCCAGTACTTC

d_gene: .
v_gene: TRBV2
j_gene: TRBJ1-5
CDR3aa: CASSETPYSNQPQHF
CDR3nt: TGTGCCAGCAGTGAAACCCCCTATAGCAATCAGCCCCAGCATTTT

d_gene: .
v_gene: TRBV12-5
j_gene: TRBJ1-1
CDR3aa: CASGFSGVEAFF
CDR3nt: TGTGCTAGTGGTTTCTCCGGGGTTGAAGCTTTCTTT

d_gene: .
v_gene: TRBV5-1
j_gene: TRBJ2-1
CDR3aa: CASSPRGTSSHNEQFF
CDR3nt: TGCGCCAGCAGCCCAAGGGGTACCAGTTCCCACAATGAGCAGTTCTTC

d_gene: TRBD1
v_gene: TRBV6-5
j_gene: TRBJ1-1
CDR3aa: CASSLRQGVAAFF
CDR3nt: TGTGCCAGCAGTTTGAGACAGGGGGTGGCGGCTTTCTTT

d_gene: .
v_gene: TRBV5-6
j_gene: TRBJ2-7
CDR3aa: CASSLQWTKSYEQYF
CDR3nt: TGTGCCAGCAGCTTGCAATGGACTAAGAGCTACGAGCAGTACTTC

d_gene: TRBD1
v_gene: TRBV6-5
j_gene: TRBJ1-3
CDR3aa: CASRPRDRSKNTIYF
CDR3nt: TGTGCCAGCAGACCTAGGGACAGATCGAAAAACACCATATATTTT

d_gene: .
v_gene: TRBV29-1
j_gene: TRBJ2-7
CDR3aa: CSVERQGIGYEQYF
CDR3nt: TGCAGCGTTGAACGTCAGGGGATCGGCTACGAGCAGTACTTC

d_gene: .
v_gene: TRBV18
j_gene: TRBJ1-3
CDR3aa: CASSPSGHLTGNTIYF
CDR3nt: TGTGCCAGCTCACCATCAGGACACTTGACTGGAAACACCATATATTTT

d_gene: TRBD1
v_gene: TRBV6-4
j_gene: TRBJ1-2
CDR3aa: CASTPGTGPPGVYGYTF
CDR3nt: TGTGCCAGTACCCCCGGGACAGGCCCCCCGGGAGTCTATGGCTACACCTTC